A selection of T cell receptor beta chains follows, all from one sample in a study of blood T cell repertoires in COVID-19. Some clones are missing from TCRdb's copy, which holds only in-frame ones; the method was immunoSEQ multiplex PCR. The data contain a few hundred thousand clones, approximately 87% of them singletons. The sample was peripheral blood. These TCRs come from a man in his sixties who had recovered from COVID-19. Both conserved end residues are part of each CDR3. Fields, in order: D gene, clone size, V gene, J gene, CDR3 protein, CDR3 DNA. A D gene is named only where the DNA matches it firmly. Size values are once, few and many counts, or a class for expanded clones, and some rows have none.

d_gene: NA
abundance: NA
v_gene: TRBV30
j_gene: TRBJ1-1
CDR3aa: CAWNSAGFTEAFF
CDR3nt: TGTGCCTGGAATTCCGCAGGGTTCACTGAAGCTTTCTTT

d_gene: NA
abundance: few
v_gene: TRBV7-8
j_gene: TRBJ1-5
CDR3aa: CASSFGGADQPQHF
CDR3nt: TGTGCCAGCAGCTTTGGGGGCGCGGATCAGCCCCAGCATTTT

d_gene: TRBD2
abundance: NA
v_gene: TRBV27
j_gene: TRBJ2-5
CDR3aa: CASSPWTSGRPQTQYF
CDR3nt: TGTGCCAGCAGTCCCTGGACTAGCGGGAGGCCGCAGACCCAGTACTTC

d_gene: NA
abundance: few
v_gene: TRBV5-5
j_gene: TRBJ2-7
CDR3aa: CASSLQGGTYEQYF
CDR3nt: TGTGCCAGCAGCTTGCAAGGGGGTACCTACGAGCAGTACTTC

d_gene: NA
abundance: NA
v_gene: TRBV6-5
j_gene: TRBJ1-4
CDR3aa: CATTIVRNEKLFF
CDR3nt: TGTGCCACCACGATCGTGAGAAATGAAAAACTGTTTTTT

d_gene: TRBD2
abundance: NA
v_gene: TRBV6-6
j_gene: TRBJ2-7
CDR3aa: CASSYEGTSGREYF
CDR3nt: TGTGCCAGCAGTTACGAAGGGACTAGCGGGAGGGAGTACTTC

d_gene: NA
abundance: NA
v_gene: TRBV2
j_gene: TRBJ2-7
CDR3aa: CASTPERGEQYF
CDR3nt: TGTGCCAGCACTCCCGAACGAGGCGAGCAGTACTTC

d_gene: TRBD1
abundance: NA
v_gene: TRBV5-4
j_gene: TRBJ1-1
CDR3aa: CASRIQGAGTEAFF
CDR3nt: TGTGCCAGCAGAATACAGGGGGCCGGAACTGAAGCTTTCTTT

d_gene: NA
abundance: once
v_gene: TRBV5-6
j_gene: TRBJ2-6
CDR3aa: CASSLGPFGANVLTF
CDR3nt: TGTGCCAGCAGCTTGGGTCCCTTTGGGGCCAACGTCCTGACTTTC

d_gene: TRBD1
abundance: once
v_gene: TRBV7-2
j_gene: TRBJ2-5
CDR3aa: CASSMTGRETQYF
CDR3nt: TGTGCCAGCAGCATGACAGGGCGGGAGACCCAGTACTTC

d_gene: TRBD1
abundance: few
v_gene: TRBV5-1
j_gene: TRBJ1-2
CDR3aa: CASSMRTGRHGYTF
CDR3nt: TGCGCCAGCAGCATGAGGACAGGGCGCCATGGCTACACCTTC

d_gene: TRBD2
abundance: NA
v_gene: TRBV7-2
j_gene: TRBJ2-7
CDR3aa: CASRRERGSYEQYF
CDR3nt: TGTGCCAGCAGAAGGGAGCGGGGGTCCTACGAGCAGTACTTC

d_gene: NA
abundance: NA
v_gene: TRBV10-2
j_gene: TRBJ1-1
CDR3aa: CASSENSRVPGDTEAFF
CDR3nt: TGCGCCAGCAGTGAGAACAGCCGGGTCCCGGGGGACACTGAAGCTTTCTTT

d_gene: TRBD1
abundance: NA
v_gene: TRBV6-5
j_gene: TRBJ2-7
CDR3aa: CASKTTGATYEQYF
CDR3nt: TGTGCCAGCAAGACGACAGGGGCAACCTACGAGCAGTACTTC

d_gene: NA
abundance: NA
v_gene: TRBV7-9
j_gene: TRBJ1-6
CDR3aa: CASSPYYNSPLHF
CDR3nt: TGTGCCAGCAGCCCTTACTATAATTCACCCCTCCACTTT

d_gene: NA
abundance: NA
v_gene: TRBV29-1
j_gene: TRBJ2-2
CDR3aa: CSAYRDLNTGELFF
CDR3nt: TGCAGCGCGTACCGGGACTTGAACACCGGGGAGCTGTTTTTT